Each of the 3 T cell receptor beta chains below was sequenced from the same sample in a study of T cell responses to AZD1222 COVID-19 vaccine. Assay: immunoSEQ multiplex PCR; the TCRdb copy retains only in-frame clones and omits some. The profile shows some 180,000 clones, approximately 92% of them singletons. Source: peripheral blood, taken on day 0 of AZD1222 vaccination. Receptor source: an adult in good health.

This CDR3 reads CASSPGASSTDTQYF. As DNA, the CDR3 is TGCGCCAGCAGCCCGGGAGCCTCTAGCACAGATACGCAGTATTTT. The chain uses TRBV5-1 and TRBJ2-3; possible D gene TRBD2, 6 bases. The CDR3 loop spans 15 amino acids. Trimming stripped 4 bases from V and 0 bases from J, with 12 bases between. In germline, CDR1 is SGHRS, CDR2 YFSETQ.

This chain connects TRBV9 to TRBJ1-6; tentatively, D is TRBD1 (6 bases). Germline lookup yields CDR1 SGDLS and CDR2 YYNGEE. The CDR3 extends over 17 amino acids. V lost 1 base and J lost 5, with 16 bases in between. The CDR3 DNA is TGTGCCAGCAGCGTAACTCTGGACAGCCCCAATAATTCACCCCTCCACTTT. Amino acids: CASSVTLDSPNNSPLHF.

This chain joins TRBV7-9 and TRBJ1-5, with D perhaps matching TRBD1 (6 bases). V was trimmed by 5 bases and J by 7 bases, leaving 18 bases between them. Germline values: CDR1 SEHNR, CDR2 FQNEAQ (reference sequence). The CDR3 sequence is 15 residues long. The CDR3, as DNA: TGTGCCAGCAGCCCTGGGACATCATCTGGGCAGCCCCAGCATTTT. It codes for CASSPGTSSGQPQHF. Based on the CDR3 plus reference TRBV7-9 and TRBJ1-5, the full variable domain is DTGVSQNPRHKITKRGQNVTFRCDPISEHNRLYWYRQTLGQGPEFLTYFQNEAQLEKSRLLSDRFSAERPKGSFSTLEIQRTEQGDSAMYLCASSPGTSSGQPQHFGDGTRLSIL.